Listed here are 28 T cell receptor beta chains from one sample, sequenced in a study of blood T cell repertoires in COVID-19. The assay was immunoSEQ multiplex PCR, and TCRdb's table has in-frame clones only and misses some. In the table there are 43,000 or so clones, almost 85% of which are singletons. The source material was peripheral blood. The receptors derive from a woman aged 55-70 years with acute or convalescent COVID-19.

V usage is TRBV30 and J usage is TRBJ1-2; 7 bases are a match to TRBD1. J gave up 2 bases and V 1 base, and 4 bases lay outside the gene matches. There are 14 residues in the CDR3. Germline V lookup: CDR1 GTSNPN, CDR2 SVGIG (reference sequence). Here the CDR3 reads CAWSERTGNYGYTF. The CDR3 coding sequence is TGTGCCTGGAGTGAAAGGACAGGAAACTATGGCTACACCTTC.

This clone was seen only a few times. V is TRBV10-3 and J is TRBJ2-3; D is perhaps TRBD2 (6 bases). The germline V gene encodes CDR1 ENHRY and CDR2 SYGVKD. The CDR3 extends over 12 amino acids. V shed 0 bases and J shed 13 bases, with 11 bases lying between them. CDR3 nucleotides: TGTGCCATCAGTGAGTCGGGAGGTCAGGAGTATTTT. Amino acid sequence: CAISESGGQEYF.

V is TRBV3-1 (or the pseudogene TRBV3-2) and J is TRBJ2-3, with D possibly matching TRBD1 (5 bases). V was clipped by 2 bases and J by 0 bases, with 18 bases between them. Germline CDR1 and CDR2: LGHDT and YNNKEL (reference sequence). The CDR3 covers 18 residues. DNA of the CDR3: TGTGCCAGCAGCCAAAAAGTTTTGGGGCACCAAAGCACAGATACGCAGTATTTT. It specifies CASSQKVLGHQSTDTQYF.

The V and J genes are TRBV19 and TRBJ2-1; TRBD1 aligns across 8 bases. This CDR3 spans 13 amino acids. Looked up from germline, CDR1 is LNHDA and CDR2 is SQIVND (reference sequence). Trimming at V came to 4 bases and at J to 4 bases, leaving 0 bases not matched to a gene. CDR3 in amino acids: CASSRTGYNEQFF. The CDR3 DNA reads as TGTGCCAGTAGTAGGACAGGGTACAATGAGCAGTTCTTC.

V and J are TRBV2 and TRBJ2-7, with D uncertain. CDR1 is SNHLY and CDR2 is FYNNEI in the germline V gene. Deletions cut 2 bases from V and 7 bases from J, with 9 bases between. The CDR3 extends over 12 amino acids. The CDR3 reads CASSEPNWEQYF. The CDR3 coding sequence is TGTGCCAGCAGTGAACCGAACTGGGAGCAGTACTTC.

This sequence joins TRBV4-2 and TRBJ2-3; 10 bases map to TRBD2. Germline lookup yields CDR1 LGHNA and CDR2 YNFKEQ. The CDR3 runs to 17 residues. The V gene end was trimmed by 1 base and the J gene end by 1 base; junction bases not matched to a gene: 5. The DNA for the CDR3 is TGTGCCAGCAGCCAAGGACCTACTAGCGGGGGCACAGATACGCAGTATTTT. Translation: CASSQGPTSGGTDTQYF.

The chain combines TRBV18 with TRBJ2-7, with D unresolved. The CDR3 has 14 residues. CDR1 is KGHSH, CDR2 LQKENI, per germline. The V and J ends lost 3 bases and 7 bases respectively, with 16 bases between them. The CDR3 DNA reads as TGTGCCAGCTCACCGCCTGGCAGGTCGTGGGAGCAGTACTTC. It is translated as CASSPPGRSWEQYF.

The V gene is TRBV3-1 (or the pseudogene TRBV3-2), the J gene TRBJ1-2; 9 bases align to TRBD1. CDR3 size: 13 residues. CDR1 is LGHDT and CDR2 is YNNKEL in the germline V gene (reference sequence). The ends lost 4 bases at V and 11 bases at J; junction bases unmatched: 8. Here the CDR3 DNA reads TGTGCCAGCAGCCCCGGGACAGGGTTGGTGTACACCTTC. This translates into CASSPGTGLVYTF.

The CDR3 DNA follows: TGTGCCAGCAGCCAAGGTTTTTCCGGGACAGGGAAATACGAGCAGTACTTC. It translates to CASSQGFSGTGKYEQYF. The chain couples TRBV4-2 to TRBJ2-7; 9 bases fit TRBD1. Germline trimming cut 1 base from V and 4 bases from J; bases unmatched to any gene: 11. Germline CDR1 LGHNA, CDR2 YNFKEQ. The CDR3 has 17 residues.

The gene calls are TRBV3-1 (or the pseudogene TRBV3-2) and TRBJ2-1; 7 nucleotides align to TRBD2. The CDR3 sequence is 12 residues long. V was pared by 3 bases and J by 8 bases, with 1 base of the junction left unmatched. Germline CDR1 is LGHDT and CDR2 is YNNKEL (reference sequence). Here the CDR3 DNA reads TGTGCCAGCAGCCAGGGGGGGGATGAGCAGTTCTTC. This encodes CASSQGGDEQFF.

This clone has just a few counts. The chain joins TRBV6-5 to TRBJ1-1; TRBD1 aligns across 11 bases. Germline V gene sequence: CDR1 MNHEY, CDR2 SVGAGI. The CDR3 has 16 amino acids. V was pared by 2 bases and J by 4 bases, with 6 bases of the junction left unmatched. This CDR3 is CASSYLGQGAGTEAFF. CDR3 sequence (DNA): TGTGCCAGCAGTTACCTAGGACAGGGGGCGGGCACTGAAGCTTTCTTT.

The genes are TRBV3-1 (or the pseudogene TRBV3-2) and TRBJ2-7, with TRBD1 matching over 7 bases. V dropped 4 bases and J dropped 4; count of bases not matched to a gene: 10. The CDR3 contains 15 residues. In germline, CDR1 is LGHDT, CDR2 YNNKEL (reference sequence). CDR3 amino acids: CASSLRPRGIYEQYF. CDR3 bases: TGTGCCAGCAGCCTGCGCCCCAGGGGGATATACGAGCAGTACTTC.

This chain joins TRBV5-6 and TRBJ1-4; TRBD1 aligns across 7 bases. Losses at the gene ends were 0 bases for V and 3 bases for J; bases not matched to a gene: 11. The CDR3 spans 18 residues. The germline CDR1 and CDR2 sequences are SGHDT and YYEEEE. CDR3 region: CASSLGFSRGGSNEKLFF. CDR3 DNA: TGTGCCAGCAGCTTGGGATTTTCGCGAGGGGGCTCTAATGAAAAACTGTTTTTT.

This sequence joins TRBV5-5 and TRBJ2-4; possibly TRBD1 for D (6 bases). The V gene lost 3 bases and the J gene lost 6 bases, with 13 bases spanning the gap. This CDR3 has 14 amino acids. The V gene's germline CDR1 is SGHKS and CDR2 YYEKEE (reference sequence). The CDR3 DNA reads TGTGCCAGCAGCTCTCGAGGACAGCGAAACATTCAGTACTTC. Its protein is CASSSRGQRNIQYF.

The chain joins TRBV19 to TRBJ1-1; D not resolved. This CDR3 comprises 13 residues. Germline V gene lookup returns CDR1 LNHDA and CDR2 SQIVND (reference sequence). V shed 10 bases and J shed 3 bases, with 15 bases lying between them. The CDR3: CATHNGRYTEAFF. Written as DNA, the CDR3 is TGTGCCACCCATAATGGGAGGTACACTGAAGCTTTCTTT.

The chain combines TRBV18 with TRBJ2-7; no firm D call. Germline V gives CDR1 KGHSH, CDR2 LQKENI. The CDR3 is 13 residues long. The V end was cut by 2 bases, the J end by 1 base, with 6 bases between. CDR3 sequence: CASSPAVSYEQYF. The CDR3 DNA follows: TGTGCCAGCTCACCAGCAGTATCCTACGAGCAGTACTTC.

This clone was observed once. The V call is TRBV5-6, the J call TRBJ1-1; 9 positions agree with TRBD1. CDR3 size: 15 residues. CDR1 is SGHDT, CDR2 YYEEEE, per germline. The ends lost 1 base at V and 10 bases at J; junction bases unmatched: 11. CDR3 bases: TGTGCCAGCAGCTTGCTGGACAGGGGCTCAGGGCGAGCTTTCTTT. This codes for CASSLLDRGSGRAFF.

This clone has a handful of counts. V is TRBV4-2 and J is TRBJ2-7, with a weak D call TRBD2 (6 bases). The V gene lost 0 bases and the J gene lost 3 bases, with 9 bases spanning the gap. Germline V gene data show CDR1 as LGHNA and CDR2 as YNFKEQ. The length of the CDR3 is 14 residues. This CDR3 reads CASSQESGFYEQYF. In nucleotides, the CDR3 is TGTGCCAGCAGCCAAGAGAGCGGGTTCTACGAGCAGTACTTC.

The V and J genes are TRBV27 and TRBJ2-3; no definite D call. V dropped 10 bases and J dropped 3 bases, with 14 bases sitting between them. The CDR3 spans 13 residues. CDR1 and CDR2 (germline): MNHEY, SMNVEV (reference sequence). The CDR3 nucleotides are TGTGCCACCCTAGACGGCCAGACAGATACGCAGTATTTT. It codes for CATLDGQTDTQYF.

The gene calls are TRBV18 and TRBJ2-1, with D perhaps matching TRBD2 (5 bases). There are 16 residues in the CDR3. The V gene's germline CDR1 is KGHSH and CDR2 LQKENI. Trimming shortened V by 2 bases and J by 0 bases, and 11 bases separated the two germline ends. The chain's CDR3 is CASSPTRGNSYNEQFF. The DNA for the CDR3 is TGTGCCAGCTCACCAACGAGAGGGAACTCCTACAATGAGCAGTTCTTC.

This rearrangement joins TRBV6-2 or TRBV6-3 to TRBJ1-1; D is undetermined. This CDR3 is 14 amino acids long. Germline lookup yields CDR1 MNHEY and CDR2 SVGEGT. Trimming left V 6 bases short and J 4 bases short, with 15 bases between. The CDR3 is CASSSRVYGTEAFF. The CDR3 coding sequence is TGTGCCAGCAGCTCGCGGGTTTATGGCACTGAAGCTTTCTTT.

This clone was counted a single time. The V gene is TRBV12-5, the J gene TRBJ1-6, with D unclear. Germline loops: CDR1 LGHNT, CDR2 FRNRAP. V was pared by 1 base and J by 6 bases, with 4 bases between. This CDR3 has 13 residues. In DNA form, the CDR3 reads TGTGCTAGTGGTTTGGCCCTTAATTCACCCCTCCACTTT. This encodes CASGLALNSPLHF.

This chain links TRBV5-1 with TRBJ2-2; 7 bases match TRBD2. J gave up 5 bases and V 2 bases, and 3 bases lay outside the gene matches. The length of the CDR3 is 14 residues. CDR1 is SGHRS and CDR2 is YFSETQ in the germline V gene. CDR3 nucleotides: TGCGCCAGCAGCTTTGGACTAGAAACCGGGGAGCTGTTTTTT. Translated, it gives CASSFGLETGELFF. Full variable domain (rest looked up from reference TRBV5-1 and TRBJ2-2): KAGVTQTPRYLIKTRGQQVTLSCSPISGHRSVSWYQQTPGQGLQFLFEYFSETQRNKGNFPGRFSGRQFSNSRSEMNVSTLELGDSALYLCASSFGLETGELFFGEGSRLTVL.

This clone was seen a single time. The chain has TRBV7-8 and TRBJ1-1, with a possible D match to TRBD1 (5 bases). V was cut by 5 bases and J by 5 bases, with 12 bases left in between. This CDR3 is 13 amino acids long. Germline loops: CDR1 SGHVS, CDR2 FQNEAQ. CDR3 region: CASSQGGGTEAFF. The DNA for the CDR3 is TGTGCCAGCAGCCAAGGCGGGGGGACTGAAGCTTTCTTT.

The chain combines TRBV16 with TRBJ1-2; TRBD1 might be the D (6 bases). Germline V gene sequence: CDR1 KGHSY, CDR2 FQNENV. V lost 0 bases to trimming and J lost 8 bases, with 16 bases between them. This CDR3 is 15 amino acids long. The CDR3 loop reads CASSQSSPTGWGYTF. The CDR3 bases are TGTGCCAGCAGCCAATCGAGCCCCACAGGGTGGGGCTACACCTTC.

The CDR3 reads CASSKDSANTEAFF. In nucleotides, the CDR3 is TGTGCCAGCAGCAAGGACAGCGCGAACACTGAAGCTTTCTTT. The rearrangement links TRBV21-1 to TRBJ1-1; the D call TRBD1 from the table was never checked on the DNA. TRBV21-1 is a recognized pseudogene. The CDR3 spans 14 residues.

CDR3 nucleotides: TGTGCCAGCAGCCAAGAAGCGGGGATCCATGAGCAGTTCTTC. It yields the protein CASSQEAGIHEQFF. The rearrangement joins TRBV3-1 (or the pseudogene TRBV3-2) to TRBJ2-1, with 7 bases fitting TRBD2. Germline CDR1 and CDR2: LGHDT and YNNKEL (reference sequence). Losses at the gene ends were 0 bases for V and 8 bases for J; bases not matched to a gene: 4. The CDR3 is made up of 14 amino acids.

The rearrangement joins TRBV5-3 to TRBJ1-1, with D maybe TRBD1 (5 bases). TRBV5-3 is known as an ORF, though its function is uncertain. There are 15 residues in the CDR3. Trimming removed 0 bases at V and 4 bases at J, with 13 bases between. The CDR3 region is CARSLVAGVGTEAFF. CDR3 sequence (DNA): TGTGCCAGAAGCTTGGTGGCGGGGGTGGGCACTGAAGCTTTCTTT.